The subject of this entry is one TCR beta chain. The CDR3 has 15 amino acids. The ends lost 2 bases at V and 2 bases at J; junction bases unmatched: 3. The germline V gene encodes CDR1 LNHDA and CDR2 SQIVND (reference sequence). This record belongs to a study of blood T cell repertoires in COVID-19. Study-wide background: Specimens from acute and convalescent COVID-19 originated in the United States, Italy and Spain. Sources were T cells, B-cell-depleted T cells, or PBMCs; the material itself was cDNA or gDNA.

Under the authors' procedure: By means of reference gene primer amplification, nucleated cell counts were estimated. Repertoires were generated with immunoSEQ multiplex PCR, while TCRdb's copy carries only in-frame clones and drops some. V, J and clone size are those of that table, while D and trimming were read from the DNA. This table holds fewer than 250,000 clones, 86% found once. Sequenced sample: peripheral blood. The receptor was derived from a woman in her fifties or sixties who had recovered from COVID-19. The genes are TRBV19 and TRBJ1-5; 7 nucleotides agree with TRBD1. CDR3 DNA: TGTGCCAGTAGTATATCAGGGGGAGGCAATCAGCCCCAGCATTTT. It codes for CASSISGGGNQPQHF. Drawing the rest from reference TRBV19 and TRBJ1-5, the complete variable domain is DGGITQSPKYLFRKEGQNVTLSCEQNLNHDAMYWYRQDPGQGLRLIYYSQIVNDFQKGDIAEGYSVSREKKESFPLTVTSAQKNPTAFYLCASSISGGGNQPQHFGDGTRLSIL.